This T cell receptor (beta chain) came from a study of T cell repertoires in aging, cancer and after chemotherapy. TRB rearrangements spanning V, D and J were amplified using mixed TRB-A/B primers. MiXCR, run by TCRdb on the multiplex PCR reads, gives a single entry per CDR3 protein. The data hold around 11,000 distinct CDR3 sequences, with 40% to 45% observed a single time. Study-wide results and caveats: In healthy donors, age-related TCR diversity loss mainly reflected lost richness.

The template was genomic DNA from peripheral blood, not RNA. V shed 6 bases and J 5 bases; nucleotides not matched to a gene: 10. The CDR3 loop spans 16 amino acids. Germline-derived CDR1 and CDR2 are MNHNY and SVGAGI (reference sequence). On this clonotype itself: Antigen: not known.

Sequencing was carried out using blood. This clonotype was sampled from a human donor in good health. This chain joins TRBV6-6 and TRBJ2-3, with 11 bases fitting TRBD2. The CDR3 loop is CASRPSGTSGGDTQYF. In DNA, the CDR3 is TGTGCCAGCAGGCCCTCCGGGACTAGCGGTGGAGATACGCAGTATTTT.